Listed below are T cell receptor beta chains from one sample, sequenced in a study of human T cells and chemical hapten exposure. From the RACE reads, TCRdb called clonotypes with MiXCR, one entry per CDR3 protein. Altogether around 380,000 distinct CDR3 sequences are present, more than 4.5% being singletons, with the ten largest covering 2% to 2.5%. The specimen comprised whole blood, sampled in connection with sensitization to the hapten diphenylcyclopropenone (DPC). Every receptor here comes from a woman between 45 and 60 years old with alopecia areata. Some clones in this sample may be carry-over from other donors' samples. The CDR3 runs from the conserved cysteine through the conserved F or W.

V gene: TRBV4-2; J gene: TRBJ2-7; CDR3 protein: CASSQDGVGGEQYF
V gene: TRBV20-1; J gene: TRBJ1-1; CDR3 protein: CSAPYRPTLNTEAFF
V gene: TRBV28; J gene: TRBJ2-1; CDR3 protein: CASRVAGGLYNEQFF
V gene: TRBV3-1; J gene: TRBJ2-3; CDR3 protein: CASSTDFWYDTQYF
V gene: TRBV9; J gene: TRBJ2-3; CDR3 protein: CASSAGTGGLDTQYF
V gene: TRBV29-1; J gene: TRBJ2-3; CDR3 protein: CSGYGADTQYF
V gene: TRBV20-1; J gene: TRBJ1-5; CDR3 protein: CSARSGTGGIGNQPQHF
V gene: TRBV18; J gene: TRBJ1-4; CDR3 protein: CASSPGTPATNEKLFF
V gene: TRBV29-1; J gene: TRBJ2-1; CDR3 protein: CSVQSFLISYNEQFF
V gene: TRBV9; J gene: TRBJ2-7; CDR3 protein: CASSGGAVEEQYF
V gene: TRBV7-6; J gene: TRBJ1-2; CDR3 protein: CASSLESGANYGYTF
V gene: TRBV5-1; J gene: TRBJ2-5; CDR3 protein: CASSDPQGQETQYF
V gene: TRBV10-1; J gene: TRBJ2-7; CDR3 protein: CASSDWDRHTYEQYF
V gene: TRBV6-2/TRBV6-3; J gene: TRBJ2-1; CDR3 protein: CASSSPVAGGYEQFF
V gene: TRBV2; J gene: TRBJ1-5; CDR3 protein: CASSHWPDRVSNQPQHF
V gene: TRBV18; J gene: TRBJ2-7; CDR3 protein: CASSPPGRRDKGYYEQYF
V gene: TRBV19; J gene: TRBJ2-7; CDR3 protein: CASSLGQGFSYEQYF
V gene: TRBV27; J gene: TRBJ2-7; CDR3 protein: CASSGPGQLGPREQYF
V gene: TRBV5-1; J gene: TRBJ2-7; CDR3 protein: CASSLGQSSSYEQYF
V gene: TRBV12-3/TRBV12-4; J gene: TRBJ1-5; CDR3 protein: CASSSGGNQPQHF
V gene: TRBV15; J gene: TRBJ2-2; CDR3 protein: CATRGPTGELFF
V gene: TRBV13; J gene: TRBJ2-7; CDR3 protein: CASSLTSGGPSFYEQYF
V gene: TRBV21-1; J gene: TRBJ2-3; CDR3 protein: CASSKGVKETDTQYF
V gene: TRBV12-3/TRBV12-4; J gene: TRBJ2-1; CDR3 protein: CASSFWGPGDEQFF
V gene: TRBV7-9; J gene: TRBJ1-4; CDR3 protein: CASSPGDDIGKLFF
V gene: TRBV12-3/TRBV12-4; J gene: TRBJ2-5; CDR3 protein: CASSFNQETQYF
V gene: TRBV28; J gene: TRBJ2-5; CDR3 protein: CASSYPRDSGAQYF
V gene: TRBV9; J gene: TRBJ2-7; CDR3 protein: CASSVEDRPYEQYF
V gene: TRBV25-1; J gene: TRBJ2-3; CDR3 protein: CASSWVGLPSDTQYF